This T cell receptor beta chain was observed in a study of Ad26.COV2.S vaccination and SARS-CoV-2 variants. CDR3 length: 14 amino acids. Germline lookup yields CDR1 LNHNV and CDR2 YYDKDF (reference sequence). The V end lost 2 bases, the J end lost 4 bases, and 11 bases lay between the germline ends. Some clones are missing from TCRdb's copy, which holds only in-frame ones; the method was immunoSEQ multiplex PCR. Here the sample spans approximately 350,000 clones, 87% being singletons. Treatment noted: some 20 received Ad26.COV2.S at low or high dose, single or two shots; 5 received placebo; per-sample allocation not given. Sampling occurred on day 63 after the first vaccine or placebo injection.

This sequence joins TRBV15 and TRBJ2-5, with D tentatively TRBD1 (6 bases). Material: peripheral blood, obtained in a trial of Ad26.COV2.S vaccine versus placebo. The sequence came from a person aged 18-65 years who received the Ad26.COV2.S COVID-19 vaccine or a placebo. The CDR3 coding sequence is TGTGCCACCAGCAGAAAACAGGGATCAGAGACCCAGTACTTC. Translated, it gives CATSRKQGSETQYF.